This T cell receptor beta chain was sequenced for a study of blood T cell repertoires in COVID-19. Study as a whole: Acute and convalescent COVID-19 samples came from the United States, Italy and Spain.

The CDR3 has 15 residues. V was clipped by 10 bases and J by 0 bases, with 15 bases between them. From germline, CDR1 is KGHDR and CDR2 SFDVKD. As originally analysed: From reference gene primer amplification, estimates of nucleated cell counts were derived. Profiled with immunoSEQ multiplex PCR; TCRdb holds only in-frame clones, not every one. The V and J calls and clone size are taken from that table; D and trimming were inferred from the DNA. Counted here are 130,000 to 150,000 clones, approximately 90% occurring once; the ten biggest clones make up approximately 2.8%. The chain is built from TRBV24-1 and TRBJ1-5; D possibly corresponds to TRBD1 (6 bases). This clonotype originated in a woman aged 60-75 years with active COVID-19. Sequenced material: peripheral blood. This chain's CDR3 is CATYMDRYSNQPQHF. DNA of the CDR3: TGTGCCACTTATATGGACAGATATAGCAATCAGCCCCAGCATTTT.